This T cell receptor beta chain was identified during a study of control samples from healthy donors and cancer patients. Profiled with immunoSEQ multiplex PCR; TCRdb holds only in-frame clones, not every one. Of 150,000 to 200,000 clones detected, roughly 95% appear once; the ten largest clones hold approximately 0.93%. Germline V lookup: CDR1 GTSNPN, CDR2 SVGIG (reference sequence). V was clipped by 8 bases and J by 10 bases, with 15 bases between them. The CDR3 covers 12 residues. Sequencing input: blood. J is TRBJ1-6 and V is TRBV30, with D unresolved. The sequence was obtained from a woman aged 30 to 39 in good health. The CDR3 is CALRLFGSPLHF. The CDR3 bases are TGTGCCCTTAGGCTGTTCGGGTCACCCCTCCACTTT.